A selection of T cell receptor beta chains follows, all from one sample in a study of shared clonotypes between healthy human individuals. TCRdb's copy holds only in-frame clones and misses some; the assay was immunoSEQ multiplex PCR. The data hold some 1,100,000 clones, with 78% observed a single time. The sample consisted of memory CD4+ T cells from PBMCs. These receptors all come from a man aged 18 to 30 in good health. Some clones in this sample may be carry-over from other donors' samples. The CDR3 runs from the conserved cysteine through the conserved F or W. D genes are given only for firm matches. Only some rows state a clone size, as once, few, many or a class for expanded clones.

. | TRBJ1-1 | TRBV19 | . | CASSILWGEAFF | TGTGCCAGTAGTATATTGTGGGGTGAAGCTTTCTTT
. | TRBJ1-3 | TRBV18 | . | CASSPMTDPNSGNTIYF | TGTGCCAGCTCCCCGATGACAGATCCTAACTCTGGAAACACCATATATTTT
. | TRBJ2-7 | TRBV18 | . | CASSPPSRQDSKHCEQYF | TGTGCCAGCTCACCTCCATCCCGACAGGACTCCAAGCACTGCGAGCAGTACTTC
. | TRBJ1-4 | TRBV28 | . | CASSFRGQGGRFTNEKLFF | TGTGCCAGCAGTTTCCGAGGGCAGGGTGGACGGTTCACTAATGAAAAACTGTTTTTT
. | TRBJ1-1 | TRBV5-5 | TRBD1 | CASSLLGQGAEAFF | TGTGCCAGCAGCTTGTTGGGACAGGGGGCTGAAGCTTTCTTT
. | TRBJ2-1 | TRBV14 | . | CASSHDGTYNEQFF | TGTGCCAGCAGCCATGACGGGACCTACAATGAGCAGTTCTTC
. | TRBJ1-4 | TRBV28 | . | CASGTIGDGNEKLFF | TGTGCCAGCGGCACTATTGGGGACGGGAATGAAAAACTGTTTTTT
. | TRBJ2-4 | TRBV9 | . | CASSPGGLDIQYF | TGTGCCAGCAGCCCCGGGGGTTTGGACATTCAGTACTTC
. | TRBJ2-7 | TRBV30 | TRBD2 | CAWTKTSGSYEQYF | TGTGCCTGGACTAAAACTAGCGGATCCTACGAGCAGTACTTC
. | TRBJ2-2 | TRBV11-2 | . | CASSKAQGVGELFF | TGTGCCAGCAGCAAAGCTCAGGGTGTAGGGGAGCTGTTTTTT
few | TRBJ2-7 | TRBV9 | . | CASSISQSSGEQYF | TGTGCCAGCAGTATCAGCCAATCCTCCGGGGAGCAGTACTTC
. | TRBJ2-7 | TRBV9 | . | CASSASYEQYF | TGTGCCAGCAGCGCTTCCTACGAGCAGTACTTC
once | TRBJ2-7 | TRBV5-6 | . | CASSLASHEQYF | TGTGCCAGCAGCTTGGCTAGCCACGAGCAGTACTTC
. | TRBJ2-2 | TRBV5-1 | TRBD2 | CASSSTPRGGTGELFF | TGCGCCAGCAGCTCTACACCCCGGGGGGGGACCGGGGAGCTGTTTTTT
. | TRBJ2-1 | TRBV10-3 | TRBD1 | CAISEFQGALSEQFF | TGTGCCATCAGTGAGTTCCAGGGGGCGCTCAGTGAGCAGTTCTTC
. | TRBJ2-6 | TRBV5-1 | . | CASSLTVSGANVLTF | TGCGCCAGCAGCTTGACAGTCTCTGGGGCCAACGTCCTGACTTTC
. | TRBJ2-1 | TRBV7-8 | TRBD2 | CASSRKREGYNEQFF | TGTGCCAGCAGCCGTAAGCGGGAGGGATACAATGAGCAGTTCTTC
. | TRBJ1-5 | TRBV6-6 | TRBD1 | CASRRDRGGNQPQHF | TGTGCCAGCAGACGGGACAGGGGAGGCAATCAGCCCCAGCATTTT
. | TRBJ2-7 | TRBV28 | . | CASRTASDYEQYF | TGTGCCAGCAGGACTGCCAGCGACTACGAGCAGTACTTC
. | TRBJ1-4 | TRBV7-9 | . | CASSPGLAEGGTNEKLFF | TGTGCCAGCAGCCCCGGATTGGCCGAAGGTGGAACTAATGAAAAACTGTTTTTT
. | TRBJ2-7 | TRBV2 | TRBD1 | CASSAFDRGEQYF | TGTGCCAGCAGTGCATTCGACAGGGGAGAGCAGTACTTC
. | TRBJ2-1 | TRBV6-1 | . | CATRRSDYNEQFF | TGTGCCACCCGCAGGTCCGACTACAATGAGCAGTTCTTC
. | TRBJ2-4 | TRBV9 | TRBD2 | CASSGRSGAASKNIQYF | TGTGCCAGCAGCGGTCGTAGCGGGGCGGCGAGCAAAAACATTCAGTACTTC
. | TRBJ2-1 | TRBV27 | . | CASSAYGTEQFF | TGTGCCAGCAGTGCGTACGGGACAGAGCAGTTCTTC
. | TRBJ2-3 | TRBV7-8 | . | CASSLFPSPTDTQYF | TGTGCCAGCAGCTTATTTCCGAGCCCCACAGATACGCAGTATTTT
. | TRBJ2-7 | TRBV4-2 | . | CASSQRGGTVNIHEQYF | TGTGCCAGCAGCCAAAGAGGGGGGACAGTGAATATCCACGAGCAGTACTTC
. | TRBJ2-7 | TRBV7-2 | . | CASSLGGFYEQYF | TGTGCCAGCAGCTTAGGAGGTTTCTACGAGCAGTACTTC
. | TRBJ2-1 | TRBV5-1 | TRBD1 | CASSLVRDSFSFSYNEQFF | TGCGCCAGCAGCTTGGTGAGGGACAGCTTTTCCTTCTCCTACAATGAGCAGTTCTTC
. | TRBJ1-3 | TRBV11-1 | . | CASSLGWASGNTIYF | TGTGCCAGCAGCTTGGGATGGGCCTCTGGAAACACCATATATTTT
. | TRBJ1-3 | TRBV7-2 | . | CASSITGSSGNTIYF | TGTGCCAGCAGCATTACAGGTAGCTCTGGAAACACCATATATTTT
few | TRBJ1-1 | TRBV2 | . | CASSEVVGEAFF | TGTGCCAGCAGTGAAGTTGTGGGTGAAGCTTTCTTT
. | TRBJ2-1 | TRBV11-3 | . | CASSLDASYNEQFF | TGTGCCAGCAGCTTAGATGCGTCCTACAATGAGCAGTTCTTC
. | TRBJ1-2 | TRBV7-2 | . | CASSSRGLNYGYTF | TGTGCCAGCAGCTCTCGGGGCCTTAACTATGGCTACACCTTC
. | TRBJ1-2 | TRBV5-1 | TRBD1 | CASSSTGGEAYGYTF | TGCGCCAGCAGCTCTACAGGGGGTGAAGCCTATGGCTACACCTTC
. | TRBJ2-7 | TRBV9 | . | CASSVEVSYEQYF | TGTGCCAGCAGCGTAGAGGTCTCCTACGAGCAGTACTTC
. | TRBJ2-2 | TRBV14 | TRBD2 | CASSRLAGARPGELFF | TGTGCCAGCAGCCGACTAGCGGGAGCCCGACCCGGGGAGCTGTTTTTT
. | TRBJ2-3 | TRBV5-1 | TRBD2 | CASSLTSGTDTQYF | TGCGCCAGCAGCCTAACTAGCGGGACAGATACGCAGTATTTT
once | TRBJ1-1 | TRBV15 | TRBD1 | CATSRRGTGRMNTEAFF | TGTGCCACCAGCAGACGGGGGACAGGGAGAATGAACACTGAAGCTTTCTTT
. | TRBJ2-5 | TRBV2 | TRBD2 | CASSSLAGETQYF | TGTGCCAGCAGTAGTCTAGCGGGAGAGACCCAGTACTTC
. | TRBJ2-5 | TRBV5-1 | . | CASSLVRAGETQYF | TGCGCCAGCAGCTTGGTGCGGGCCGGGGAGACCCAGTACTTC
. | TRBJ2-1 | TRBV30 | . | CAWRSPGVSYNEQFF | TGTGCCTGGAGAAGTCCCGGGGTTTCCTACAATGAGCAGTTCTTC
. | TRBJ1-3 | TRBV28 | . | CASSPRHGSGNTIYF | TGTGCCAGCAGTCCGCGACACGGCTCTGGAAACACCATATATTTT
. | TRBJ1-2 | TRBV2 | . | CASSRFPTEGHGYTF | TGTGCCAGCAGTCGATTTCCGACGGAAGGCCATGGCTACACCTTC
. | TRBJ1-5 | TRBV6-6 | TRBD1 | CASSLTGGRRQPQHF | TGTGCCAGCAGCTTGACAGGGGGAAGGCGGCAGCCCCAGCATTTT
. | TRBJ1-5 | TRBV18 | TRBD1 | CASSPQGVQGDQPQHF | TGTGCCAGCTCACCCCAGGGGGTACAGGGGGATCAGCCCCAGCATTTT
. | TRBJ1-1 | TRBV2 | . | CASSVWGGDTEAFF | TGTGCCAGCAGTGTGTGGGGAGGGGACACTGAAGCTTTCTTT
. | TRBJ2-7 | TRBV28 | TRBD1 | CASSLAPGQGEYEQYF | TGTGCCAGCAGTTTGGCCCCGGGGCAGGGGGAATACGAGCAGTACTTC
. | TRBJ2-2 | TRBV5-1 | TRBD1 | CASSGGQVGNTGELFF | TGCGCCAGCAGCGGGGGACAGGTTGGGAACACCGGGGAGCTGTTTTTT
. | TRBJ1-1 | TRBV28 | . | CASSTRTAEAFF | TGTGCCAGCAGTACTCGGACGGCTGAAGCTTTCTTT
. | TRBJ2-7 | TRBV2 | . | CAEARGPYEQYF | TGTGCCGAAGCCAGGGGCCCTTACGAGCAGTACTTC
few | TRBJ1-2 | TRBV20-1 | TRBD1 | CSAIGTDGYTF | TGCAGTGCCATAGGGACAGATGGCTACACCTTC
. | TRBJ2-6 | TRBV2 | . | CASKGTRGANVLTF | TGTGCCTCAAAGGGGACCCGGGGGGCCAACGTCCTGACTTTC
. | TRBJ1-2 | TRBV12-2 | . | CASRLPHSGGPINYGYTF | TGTGCAAGTCGCTTACCCCACTCGGGGGGACCTATCAACTATGGCTACACCTTC
. | TRBJ1-1 | TRBV11-2 | TRBD1 | CASRGQGLLLGTEAFF | TGTGCCAGCAGGGGACAGGGGTTGTTATTAGGGACTGAAGCTTTCTTT
. | TRBJ2-7 | TRBV29-1 | . | CSVRGRTSYEQYF | TGCAGCGTGAGGGGACGGACCTCCTACGAGCAGTACTTC
. | TRBJ2-1 | TRBV9 | . | CASSGNNEQFF | TGTGCCAGCAGCGGTAACAATGAGCAGTTCTTC
. | TRBJ2-1 | TRBV10-2 | TRBD2 | CASGTSGTLYNEQFF | TGCGCCAGCGGGACTAGCGGGACACTCTACAATGAGCAGTTCTTC
. | TRBJ1-1 | TRBV4-1 | TRBD1 | CASSQDIPGGLNTEAFF | TGCGCCAGCAGCCAAGATATTCCAGGGGGCTTGAACACTGAAGCTTTCTTT
few | TRBJ2-5 | TRBV29-1 | TRBD2 | CSVHLPSGSGETQYF | TGCAGCGTTCATCTACCTAGCGGGAGCGGGGAGACCCAGTACTTC